This TCR beta chain is drawn from a study of blood T cell repertoires in COVID-19. The germline V and J ends were trimmed by 4 bases and 7 bases, with 11 bases remaining between them. CDR1 and CDR2 (germline): MDHEN, SYDVKM. This CDR3 contains 14 residues. Data came from immunoSEQ multiplex PCR; TCRdb stores just in-frame clones and leaves some out. The sample carries a few hundred thousand clones, roughly 88% recorded once. This receptor was taken from a woman aged 70-85 years with COVID-19, enrolled during active disease. The sample taken for sequencing was peripheral blood. The V call is TRBV28, the J call TRBJ1-6; D is possibly TRBD1 (5 bases). The CDR3 protein is CASSYPGWNSPLHF. CDR3 DNA sequence: TGTGCCAGCAGTTATCCAGGGTGGAATTCACCCCTCCACTTT.